These T cell receptor beta chains were read from a single sample in a study of T cell responses to AZD1222 COVID-19 vaccine. The table came from immunoSEQ multiplex PCR; TCRdb's copy has only in-frame clones and leaves some out. The sample contains around 91,000 clones, 91% of which appear only once. The sample was peripheral blood, taken 28 days after the second AZD1222 dose. Receptors were obtained from an adult who received the AZD1222 COVID-19 vaccine. CDR3s include the opening cysteine and the closing phenylalanine or tryptophan. The D gene is left open where the match is weak. Clone sizes are given selectively: once, few, many, or a class where the clone is expanded.

j_call: TRBJ1-1
d_call: .
clone_size: once
v_call: TRBV5-4
cdr3_aa: CASSLSRGRNTEAFF
cdr3_nt: TGTGCCAGCAGCTTGTCTCGGGGCAGGAACACTGAAGCTTTCTTT

j_call: TRBJ2-3
d_call: TRBD2
clone_size: .
v_call: TRBV6-5
cdr3_aa: CASSYRTSGSTDTQYF
cdr3_nt: TGTGCCAGCAGTTACCGGACTAGCGGGAGCACAGATACGCAGTATTTT

j_call: TRBJ2-7
d_call: .
clone_size: once
v_call: TRBV21-1
cdr3_aa: CASSTTLTGALTYEQYF
cdr3_nt: TGTGCCAGCAGCACCACACTAACGGGGGCCCTAACCTACGAGCAGTACTTC

j_call: TRBJ1-6
d_call: TRBD1
clone_size: .
v_call: TRBV30
cdr3_aa: CAWRPWDSDNSPLHF
cdr3_nt: TGTGCCTGGAGGCCTTGGGACAGCGATAATTCACCCCTCCACTTT

j_call: TRBJ1-2
d_call: TRBD1
clone_size: few
v_call: TRBV28
cdr3_aa: CASSPFDRENYGYTF
cdr3_nt: TGTGCCAGCAGTCCCTTCGACAGGGAGAACTATGGCTACACCTTC

j_call: TRBJ2-1
d_call: .
clone_size: .
v_call: TRBV28
cdr3_aa: CASRPPGGASYNEQFF
cdr3_nt: TGTGCCAGCAGGCCGCCTGGGGGCGCGTCCTACAATGAGCAGTTCTTC

j_call: TRBJ2-7
d_call: .
clone_size: once
v_call: TRBV27
cdr3_aa: CASSFLRSLYEQYF
cdr3_nt: TGTGCCAGCAGTTTTCTCCGGTCCCTCTACGAGCAGTACTTC

j_call: TRBJ2-5
d_call: .
clone_size: .
v_call: TRBV3-1/TRBV3-2
cdr3_aa: CASSQVAGETQYF
cdr3_nt: TGTGCCAGCAGCCAAGTAGCTGGCGAGACCCAGTACTTC

j_call: TRBJ1-2
d_call: .
clone_size: .
v_call: TRBV28
cdr3_aa: CASSVVGVNGYTF
cdr3_nt: TGTGCCAGCAGTGTGGTGGGGGTTAATGGCTACACCTTC

j_call: TRBJ2-1
d_call: .
clone_size: .
v_call: TRBV6-5
cdr3_aa: CASSRDLGEQFF
cdr3_nt: TGTGCCAGCAGCCGGGATCTCGGTGAGCAGTTCTTC

j_call: TRBJ1-1
d_call: .
clone_size: few
v_call: TRBV18
cdr3_aa: CASSPVTEGTEAFF
cdr3_nt: TGTGCCAGCTCACCAGTGACAGAGGGCACTGAAGCTTTCTTT

j_call: TRBJ2-1
d_call: .
clone_size: .
v_call: TRBV10-1
cdr3_aa: CASPPSWVLYNEQFF
cdr3_nt: TGCGCCAGCCCCCCCTCATGGGTACTCTACAATGAGCAGTTCTTC

j_call: TRBJ1-1
d_call: .
clone_size: .
v_call: TRBV10-2
cdr3_aa: CASSERPAGNTEAFF
cdr3_nt: TGCGCCAGCAGTGAAAGGCCAGCTGGGAACACTGAAGCTTTCTTT

j_call: TRBJ1-5
d_call: .
clone_size: .
v_call: TRBV7-8
cdr3_aa: CASSLENRVSNQPQHF
cdr3_nt: TGTGCCAGCAGCTTGGAAAACAGGGTGAGCAATCAGCCCCAGCATTTT

j_call: TRBJ2-5
d_call: .
clone_size: .
v_call: TRBV19
cdr3_aa: CATSRGGDIQETQYF
cdr3_nt: TGTGCCACATCCCGCGGAGGGGACATCCAAGAGACCCAGTACTTC

j_call: TRBJ1-1
d_call: TRBD1
clone_size: .
v_call: TRBV29-1
cdr3_aa: CSVEGQGVAFF
cdr3_nt: TGCAGCGTTGAGGGACAGGGTGTCGCTTTCTTT

j_call: TRBJ1-3
d_call: .
clone_size: .
v_call: TRBV25-1
cdr3_aa: CASSVRGSGNTIYF
cdr3_nt: TGTGCCAGCAGTGTGCGGGGATCCGGAAACACCATATATTTT

j_call: TRBJ1-4
d_call: TRBD1
clone_size: .
v_call: TRBV13
cdr3_aa: CASSLTGVDEKLFF
cdr3_nt: TGTGCCAGCAGCCTGACAGGGGTTGATGAAAAACTGTTTTTT

j_call: TRBJ1-1
d_call: .
clone_size: .
v_call: TRBV7-8
cdr3_aa: CASSWDTEAFF
cdr3_nt: TGTGCCAGCAGCTGGGACACTGAAGCTTTCTTT

j_call: TRBJ1-1
d_call: .
clone_size: .
v_call: TRBV6-5
cdr3_aa: CASSIGRGNTEAFF
cdr3_nt: TGTGCCAGCAGTATAGGACGGGGAAACACTGAAGCTTTCTTT

j_call: TRBJ2-3
d_call: .
clone_size: .
v_call: TRBV7-6
cdr3_aa: CASRPQHHKTDTQYF
cdr3_nt: TGTGCCAGCAGACCACAACACCATAAGACAGATACGCAGTATTTT

j_call: TRBJ2-5
d_call: .
clone_size: .
v_call: TRBV4-3
cdr3_aa: CASSQDGGVGQETQYF
cdr3_nt: TGCGCCAGCAGCCAAGATGGAGGGGTCGGGCAAGAGACCCAGTACTTC

j_call: TRBJ1-4
d_call: .
clone_size: once
v_call: TRBV18
cdr3_aa: CASSLLYSASNEKLFF
cdr3_nt: TGTGCCAGCTCACTCCTGTACTCAGCTTCTAATGAAAAACTGTTTTTT

j_call: TRBJ2-1
d_call: TRBD2
clone_size: .
v_call: TRBV7-9
cdr3_aa: CASSLRHRLAALNEQFF
cdr3_nt: TGTGCCAGCAGCTTAAGGCACCGACTAGCCGCTCTGAATGAGCAGTTCTTC

j_call: TRBJ2-2
d_call: TRBD1
clone_size: .
v_call: TRBV13
cdr3_aa: CASSLAGQGYVGELFF
cdr3_nt: TGTGCCAGCAGCTTGGCGGGACAGGGCTATGTCGGGGAGCTGTTTTTT

j_call: TRBJ1-6
d_call: .
clone_size: .
v_call: TRBV27
cdr3_aa: CASSLSGPIRYNSPLHF
cdr3_nt: TGTGCCAGCAGTTTATCAGGGCCGATACGCTATAATTCACCCCTCCACTTT

j_call: TRBJ2-2
d_call: .
clone_size: .
v_call: TRBV25-1
cdr3_aa: CASSEAGFVNTGELFF
cdr3_nt: TGTGCCAGCAGTGAAGCAGGGTTCGTGAACACCGGGGAGCTGTTTTTT

j_call: TRBJ2-2
d_call: TRBD2
clone_size: .
v_call: TRBV5-1
cdr3_aa: CASSSTSLTNTGELFF
cdr3_nt: TGCGCCAGCAGCTCGACTAGCCTAACGAACACCGGGGAGCTGTTTTTT

j_call: TRBJ2-7
d_call: TRBD2
clone_size: once
v_call: TRBV6-2/TRBV6-3
cdr3_aa: CASSYGTSGRLQQYF
cdr3_nt: TGTGCCAGCAGTTACGGGACTAGCGGACGCTTACAGCAGTACTTC

j_call: TRBJ2-7
d_call: TRBD1
clone_size: once
v_call: TRBV6-5
cdr3_aa: CASSRQGSYEQYF
cdr3_nt: TGTGCCAGCAGCCGACAGGGCTCCTACGAGCAGTACTTC

j_call: TRBJ2-7
d_call: .
clone_size: once
v_call: TRBV7-2
cdr3_aa: CASSLTGTGEQYF
cdr3_nt: TGTGCCAGCAGCTTAACAGGGACGGGCGAGCAGTACTTC

j_call: TRBJ1-1
d_call: .
clone_size: .
v_call: TRBV10-3
cdr3_aa: CAIRGEVNTEAFF
cdr3_nt: TGTGCCATCAGGGGAGAGGTGAACACTGAAGCTTTCTTT

j_call: TRBJ1-2
d_call: .
clone_size: .
v_call: TRBV5-6
cdr3_aa: CASSLGQADGYTF
cdr3_nt: TGTGCCAGCAGCTTGGGACAGGCGGATGGCTACACCTTC

j_call: TRBJ1-5
d_call: .
clone_size: .
v_call: TRBV4-2
cdr3_aa: CASSQQDRNQPQHF
cdr3_nt: TGTGCCAGCAGCCAACAGGATCGCAATCAGCCCCAGCATTTT

j_call: TRBJ1-6
d_call: TRBD1
clone_size: .
v_call: TRBV7-2
cdr3_aa: CASSGTGGSPLHF
cdr3_nt: TGTGCCAGCAGCGGAACAGGGGGCTCACCCCTCCACTTT

j_call: TRBJ2-3
d_call: TRBD1
clone_size: few
v_call: TRBV7-9
cdr3_aa: CASSSGQGSTDTQYF
cdr3_nt: TGTGCCAGCAGTTCCGGACAGGGAAGCACAGATACGCAGTATTTT

j_call: TRBJ1-1
d_call: .
clone_size: .
v_call: TRBV15
cdr3_aa: CATSRIGTQRAFF
cdr3_nt: TGTGCCACCAGCAGGATCGGGACCCAGAGGGCTTTCTTT

j_call: TRBJ2-7
d_call: .
clone_size: .
v_call: TRBV5-1
cdr3_aa: CASSFSAPSSYEQYF
cdr3_nt: TGCGCCAGCAGCTTTTCAGCGCCGAGCTCCTACGAGCAGTACTTC

j_call: TRBJ2-7
d_call: .
clone_size: .
v_call: TRBV2
cdr3_aa: CASRLQGPSYEQYF
cdr3_nt: TGTGCCAGCAGGTTACAGGGCCCTTCCTACGAGCAGTACTTC

j_call: TRBJ1-1
d_call: .
clone_size: .
v_call: TRBV7-9
cdr3_aa: CASSFSAEAFF
cdr3_nt: TGTGCCAGCAGCTTTAGCGCTGAAGCTTTCTTT

j_call: TRBJ1-1
d_call: .
clone_size: once
v_call: TRBV7-9
cdr3_aa: CASSKVGMTEAFF
cdr3_nt: TGTGCCAGCAGCAAAGTCGGTATGACTGAAGCTTTCTTT

j_call: TRBJ1-2
d_call: .
clone_size: .
v_call: TRBV20-1
cdr3_aa: CKVQKNYGYTF
cdr3_nt: TGCAAGGTCCAGAAAAACTATGGCTACACCTTC

j_call: TRBJ2-3
d_call: .
clone_size: .
v_call: TRBV11-2
cdr3_aa: CASSFRDTDTQYF
cdr3_nt: TGTGCCAGCAGCTTCCGGGACACAGATACGCAGTATTTT

j_call: TRBJ2-7
d_call: TRBD1
clone_size: .
v_call: TRBV12-3/TRBV12-4
cdr3_aa: CASRRDRDEQYF
cdr3_nt: TGTGCCAGCAGGCGGGACAGGGACGAGCAGTACTTC

j_call: TRBJ2-7
d_call: .
clone_size: .
v_call: TRBV28
cdr3_aa: CASSSTGISYEQYF
cdr3_nt: TGTGCCAGCAGTTCAACAGGGATATCCTACGAGCAGTACTTC

j_call: TRBJ1-1
d_call: .
clone_size: once
v_call: TRBV19
cdr3_aa: CASSLAAYTEAFF
cdr3_nt: TGTGCCAGTAGTCTCGCAGCTTACACTGAAGCTTTCTTT

j_call: TRBJ1-5
d_call: .
clone_size: .
v_call: TRBV27
cdr3_aa: CASSTVGQPQHF
cdr3_nt: TGTGCCAGCAGTACCGTGGGTCAGCCCCAGCATTTT

j_call: TRBJ1-5
d_call: .
clone_size: .
v_call: TRBV28
cdr3_aa: CASSFGAGREGNQPQHF
cdr3_nt: TGTGCCAGCAGTTTTGGGGCAGGCCGAGAGGGCAATCAGCCCCAGCATTTT

j_call: TRBJ1-1
d_call: TRBD1
clone_size: once
v_call: TRBV20-1
cdr3_aa: CSVPGQGIFW
cdr3_nt: TGCAGTGTCCCGGGACAGGGAATTTTTTGG

j_call: TRBJ2-3
d_call: .
clone_size: .
v_call: TRBV5-6
cdr3_aa: CASSLRGSLSTDTQYF
cdr3_nt: TGTGCCAGCAGCCTCCGGGGGAGCTTGAGTACAGATACGCAGTATTTT

j_call: TRBJ2-3
d_call: .
clone_size: .
v_call: TRBV5-1
cdr3_aa: CASSSSHNPTDTQYF
cdr3_nt: TGCGCCAGCAGCTCGTCTCACAACCCCACAGATACGCAGTATTTT

j_call: TRBJ1-2
d_call: .
clone_size: .
v_call: TRBV15
cdr3_aa: CATSRDRGSYYGYTF
cdr3_nt: TGTGCCACCAGCAGAGACAGGGGATCCTACTATGGCTACACCTTC

j_call: TRBJ2-3
d_call: .
clone_size: .
v_call: TRBV30
cdr3_aa: CAWSRTLPTDTQYF
cdr3_nt: TGTGCCTGGAGTCGGACACTACCCACAGATACGCAGTATTTT

j_call: TRBJ2-2
d_call: .
clone_size: .
v_call: TRBV12-3/TRBV12-4
cdr3_aa: CASSLAPGELFF
cdr3_nt: TGTGCCAGCAGTTTAGCCCCGGGGGAGCTGTTTTTT

j_call: TRBJ2-3
d_call: TRBD2
clone_size: .
v_call: TRBV6-5
cdr3_aa: CASSYEGGPTDTQYF
cdr3_nt: TGTGCCAGCAGTTACGAGGGAGGGCCCACAGATACGCAGTATTTT